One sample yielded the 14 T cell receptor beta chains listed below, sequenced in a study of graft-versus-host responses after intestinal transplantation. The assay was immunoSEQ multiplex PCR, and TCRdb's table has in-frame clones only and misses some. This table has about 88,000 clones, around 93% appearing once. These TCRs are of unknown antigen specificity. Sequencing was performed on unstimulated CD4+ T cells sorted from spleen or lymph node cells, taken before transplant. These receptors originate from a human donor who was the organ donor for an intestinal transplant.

The CDR3 reads CASSDHRGRETQYF. The CDR3 DNA reads TGTGCCAGCAGTGATCACAGGGGGCGGGAGACCCAGTACTTC. The chain employs TRBV25-1 and TRBJ2-5; TRBD1 agrees at 9 bases. Germline V lookup: CDR1 MGHDK, CDR2 SYGVNS. The CDR3 length is 14 residues. Trimming took 3 bases from V and 5 from J; bases not matched to a gene: 4. The whole variable domain, filled in from reference TRBV25-1 and TRBJ2-5, reads EADIYQTPRYLVIGTGKKITLECSQTMGHDKMYWYQQDPGMELHLIHYSYGVNSTEKGDLSSESTVSRIRTEHFPLTLESARPSHTSQYLCASSDHRGRETQYFGPGTRLLVL.

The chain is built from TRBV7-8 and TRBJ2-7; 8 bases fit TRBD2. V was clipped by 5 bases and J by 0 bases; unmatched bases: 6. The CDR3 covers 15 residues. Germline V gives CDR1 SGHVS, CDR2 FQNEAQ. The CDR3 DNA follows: TGTGCCAGCAGCGGCGGGAGGACAGCCTCCTACGAGCAGTACTTC. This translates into CASSGGRTASYEQYF.

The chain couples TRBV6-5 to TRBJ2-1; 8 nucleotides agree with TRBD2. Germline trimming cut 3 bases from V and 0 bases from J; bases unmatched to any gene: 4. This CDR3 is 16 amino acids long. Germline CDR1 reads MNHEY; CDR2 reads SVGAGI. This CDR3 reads CASSYSGKISYNEQFF. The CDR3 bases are TGTGCCAGCAGTTATAGCGGGAAGATCTCCTACAATGAGCAGTTCTTC.

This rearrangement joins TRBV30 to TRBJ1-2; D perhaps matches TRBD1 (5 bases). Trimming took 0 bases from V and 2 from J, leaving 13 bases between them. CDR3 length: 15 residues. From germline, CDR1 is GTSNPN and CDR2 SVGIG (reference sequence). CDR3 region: CAWSVWGGLNYGYTF. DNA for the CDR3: TGTGCCTGGAGTGTGTGGGGGGGTCTGAACTATGGCTACACCTTC.

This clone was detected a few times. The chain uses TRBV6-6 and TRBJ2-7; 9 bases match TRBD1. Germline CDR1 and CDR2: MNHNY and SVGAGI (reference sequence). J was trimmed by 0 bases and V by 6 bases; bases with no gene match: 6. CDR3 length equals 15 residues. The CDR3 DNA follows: TGTGCCAGCAGGCGGCCGGGACAGGGCTCCTACGAGCAGTACTTC. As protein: CASRRPGQGSYEQYF.

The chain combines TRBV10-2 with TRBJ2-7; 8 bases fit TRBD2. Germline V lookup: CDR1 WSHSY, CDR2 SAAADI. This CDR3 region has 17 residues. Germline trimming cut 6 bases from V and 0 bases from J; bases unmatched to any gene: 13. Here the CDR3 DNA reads TGCGCCAGCAGCGAAACTACAGCGGGGGTGCTCTCCTACGAGCAGTACTTC. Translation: CASSETTAGVLSYEQYF.

CDR3 sequence: CASSFPGQGNYGYTF. The CDR3 DNA follows: TGTGCCAGTAGTTTTCCGGGACAGGGTAACTATGGCTACACCTTC. The J gene is TRBJ1-2, the V gene TRBV19; TRBD1 matches 9 bases. Germline CDR1 and CDR2: LNHDA and SQIVND (reference sequence). The CDR3 extends over 15 amino acids. Trimming cost V 5 bases and J 1 base; bases outside gene matches: 5.

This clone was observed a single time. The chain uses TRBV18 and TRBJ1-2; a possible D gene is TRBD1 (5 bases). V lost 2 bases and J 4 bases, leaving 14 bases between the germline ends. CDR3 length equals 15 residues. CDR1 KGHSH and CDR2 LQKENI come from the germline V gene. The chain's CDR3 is CASSPRGREGYGYTF. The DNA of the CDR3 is TGTGCCAGCTCACCAAGAGGCAGGGAAGGCTATGGCTACACCTTC.

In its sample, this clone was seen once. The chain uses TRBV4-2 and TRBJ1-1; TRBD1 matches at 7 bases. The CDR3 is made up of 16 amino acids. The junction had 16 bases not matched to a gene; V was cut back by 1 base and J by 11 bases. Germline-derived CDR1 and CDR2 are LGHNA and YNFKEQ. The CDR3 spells CASSQVSRFVGTAAFF. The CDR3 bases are TGTGCCAGCAGCCAAGTGTCTAGGTTTGTAGGGACAGCGGCTTTCTTT.

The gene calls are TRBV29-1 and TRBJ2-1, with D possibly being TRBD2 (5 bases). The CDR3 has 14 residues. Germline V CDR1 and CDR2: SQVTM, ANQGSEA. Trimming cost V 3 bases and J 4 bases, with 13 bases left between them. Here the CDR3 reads CSVERRGGYNEQFF. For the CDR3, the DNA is TGCAGCGTTGAGAGGCGCGGAGGATACAATGAGCAGTTCTTC.

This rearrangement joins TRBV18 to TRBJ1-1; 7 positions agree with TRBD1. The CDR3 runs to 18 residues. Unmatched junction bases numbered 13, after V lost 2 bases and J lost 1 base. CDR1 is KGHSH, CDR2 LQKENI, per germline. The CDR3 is CASSPRTGNPIPNTEAFF. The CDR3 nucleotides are TGTGCCAGCTCACCAAGGACAGGCAACCCAATCCCGAACACTGAAGCTTTCTTT.

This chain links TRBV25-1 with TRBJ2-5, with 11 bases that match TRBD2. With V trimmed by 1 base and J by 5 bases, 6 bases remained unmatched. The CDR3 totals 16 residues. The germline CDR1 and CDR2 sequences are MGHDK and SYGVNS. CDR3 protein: CASSELLAGGLETQYF. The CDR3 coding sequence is TGTGCCAGCAGTGAATTGTTAGCGGGAGGGCTGGAGACCCAGTACTTC.

The DNA of the CDR3 is TGTGCCAGCAAGTCGGGGGGCGCGAACATTCAGTACTTC. As protein: CASKSGGANIQYF. The rearrangement joins TRBV28 to TRBJ2-4, with a possible D match to TRBD2 (7 bases). V gave up 7 bases and J gave up 7 bases, with 14 bases separating them. The CDR3 totals 13 residues. Germline values: CDR1 MDHEN, CDR2 SYDVKM.

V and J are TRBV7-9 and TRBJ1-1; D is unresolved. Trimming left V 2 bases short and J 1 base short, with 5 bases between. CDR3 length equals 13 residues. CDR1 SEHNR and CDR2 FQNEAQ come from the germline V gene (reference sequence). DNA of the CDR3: TGTGCCAGCAGCTTAAGCTGGAACACTGAAGCTTTCTTT. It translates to CASSLSWNTEAFF.